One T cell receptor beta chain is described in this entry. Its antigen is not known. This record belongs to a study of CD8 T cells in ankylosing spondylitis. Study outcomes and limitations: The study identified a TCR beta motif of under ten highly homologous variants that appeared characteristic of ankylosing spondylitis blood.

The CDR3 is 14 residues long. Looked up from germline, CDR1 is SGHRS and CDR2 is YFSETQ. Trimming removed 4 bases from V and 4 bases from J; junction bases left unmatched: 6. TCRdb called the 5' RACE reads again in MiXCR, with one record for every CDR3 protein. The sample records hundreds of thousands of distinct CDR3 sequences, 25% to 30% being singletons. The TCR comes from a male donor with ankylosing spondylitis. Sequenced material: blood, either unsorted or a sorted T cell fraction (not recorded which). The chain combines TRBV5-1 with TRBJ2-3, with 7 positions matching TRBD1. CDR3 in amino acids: CASSPQGLADTQYF. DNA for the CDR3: TGCGCCAGCAGCCCACAGGGGCTGGCAGATACGCAGTATTTT.